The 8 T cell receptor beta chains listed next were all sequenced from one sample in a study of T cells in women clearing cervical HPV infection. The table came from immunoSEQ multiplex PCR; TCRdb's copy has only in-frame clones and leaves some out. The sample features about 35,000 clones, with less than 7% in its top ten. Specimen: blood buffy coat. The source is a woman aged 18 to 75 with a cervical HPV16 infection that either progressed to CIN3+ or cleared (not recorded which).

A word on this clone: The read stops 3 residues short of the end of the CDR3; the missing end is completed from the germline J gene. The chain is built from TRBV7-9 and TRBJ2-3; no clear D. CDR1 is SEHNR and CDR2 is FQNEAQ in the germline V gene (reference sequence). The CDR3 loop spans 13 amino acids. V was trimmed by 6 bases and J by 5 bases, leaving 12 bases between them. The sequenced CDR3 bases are TGTGCCAGCAGGTCCGTCGGTGGAGATACG. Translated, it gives CASRSVGGDT. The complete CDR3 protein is CASRSVGGDTQYF.

The chain's CDR3 is CASTSSSGGTDTQYF. The part of the CDR3 DNA that was read is TGTGCCAGCACCTCGAGTAGCGGGGGAACAGATACG. The chain is built from TRBV7-9 and TRBJ2-3; 9 bases match TRBD2. The CDR3 is cut off 3 residues early in the read; its end comes from the germline J gene. Germline V gene sequence: CDR1 SEHNR, CDR2 FQNEAQ (reference sequence). With V trimmed by 7 bases and J by 3 bases, 8 bases remained unmatched. CDR3 length: 15 residues.

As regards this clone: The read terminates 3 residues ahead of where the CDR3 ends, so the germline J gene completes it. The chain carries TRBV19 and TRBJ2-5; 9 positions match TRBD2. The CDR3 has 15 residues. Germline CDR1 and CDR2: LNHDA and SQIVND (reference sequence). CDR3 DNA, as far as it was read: TGTGCCAGTAGTGGGCGGGAGGGCCGGTTAGATACC. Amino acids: CASSGREGRLDT. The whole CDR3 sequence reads CASSGREGRLDTQYF.

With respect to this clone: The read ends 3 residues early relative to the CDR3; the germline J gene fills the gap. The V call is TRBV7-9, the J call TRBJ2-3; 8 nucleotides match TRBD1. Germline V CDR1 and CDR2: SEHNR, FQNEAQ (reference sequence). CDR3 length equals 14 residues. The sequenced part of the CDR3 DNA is TGTGCCAGCAGCTCCGGGACAGGAAAAGAGACG. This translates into CASSSGTGKET. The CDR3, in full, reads CASSSGTGKETQYF.

The CDR3 sequence: CAISEQTGVATNEKLFF. The DNA read from the CDR3 is TGTGCCATCAGTGAGCAAACAGGGGTTGCAACTAATGAAAAA. The chain is built from TRBV10-3 and TRBJ1-4, with TRBD1 identical over 7 bases. The CDR3 end falls 3 residues outside the read, so it is completed with the germline J gene. Germline trimming cut 2 bases from V and 0 bases from J; bases unmatched to any gene: 6. This CDR3 is built from 17 residues. Germline loops: CDR1 ENHRY, CDR2 SYGVKD.

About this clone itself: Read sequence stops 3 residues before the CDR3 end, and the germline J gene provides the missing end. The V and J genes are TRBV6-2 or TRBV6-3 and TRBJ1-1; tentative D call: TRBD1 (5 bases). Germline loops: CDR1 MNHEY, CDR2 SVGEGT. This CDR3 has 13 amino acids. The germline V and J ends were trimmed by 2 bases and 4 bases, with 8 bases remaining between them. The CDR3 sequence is CASSYEGLTEAFF. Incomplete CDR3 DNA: TGTGCCAGCAGTTACGAGGGGCTCACTGAA.

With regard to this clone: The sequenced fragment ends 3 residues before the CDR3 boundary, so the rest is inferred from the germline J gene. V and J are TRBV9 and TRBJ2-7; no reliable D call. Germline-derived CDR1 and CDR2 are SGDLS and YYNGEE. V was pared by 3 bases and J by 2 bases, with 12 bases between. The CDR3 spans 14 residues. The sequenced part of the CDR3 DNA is TGTGCCAGCAGCGGAAACACTATACCCTACGAG. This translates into CASSGNTIPYE. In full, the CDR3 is CASSGNTIPYEQYF.

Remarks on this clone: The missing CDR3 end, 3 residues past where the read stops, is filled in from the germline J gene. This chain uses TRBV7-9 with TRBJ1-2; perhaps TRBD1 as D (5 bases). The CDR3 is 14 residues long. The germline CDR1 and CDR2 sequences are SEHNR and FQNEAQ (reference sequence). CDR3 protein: CASSSGTRLLDYTF. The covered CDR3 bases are TGTGCCAGCAGCTCCGGGACTAGACTTCTCGAC.